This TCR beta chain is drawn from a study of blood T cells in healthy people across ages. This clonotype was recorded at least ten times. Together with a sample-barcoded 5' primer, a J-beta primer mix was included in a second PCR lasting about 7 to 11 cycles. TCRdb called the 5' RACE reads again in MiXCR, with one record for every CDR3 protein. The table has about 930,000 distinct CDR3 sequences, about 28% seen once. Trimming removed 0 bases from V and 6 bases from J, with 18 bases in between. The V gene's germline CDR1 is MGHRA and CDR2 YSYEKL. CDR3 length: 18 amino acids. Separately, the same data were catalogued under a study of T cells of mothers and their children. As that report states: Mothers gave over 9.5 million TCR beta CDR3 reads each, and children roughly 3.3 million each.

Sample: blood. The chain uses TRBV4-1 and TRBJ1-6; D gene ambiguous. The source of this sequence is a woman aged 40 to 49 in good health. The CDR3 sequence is CASSQDPPPVILNSPLHF. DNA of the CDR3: TGCGCCAGCAGCCAAGATCCCCCGCCAGTTATCCTTAATTCACCCCTCCACTTT.